A selection of T cell receptor beta chains follows, all from one sample in a study of human thymus T cells. Sequencing was performed with immunoSEQ multiplex PCR; in TCRdb, only in-frame clones are kept and a portion is missing. Of roughly 120,000 clones listed, about 94% are singletons. Specimen: thymus tissue. These receptors all come from a boy under two years old with a congenital heart defect but otherwise immunologically healthy. Both conserved end residues are part of each CDR3. A D gene is named only where the DNA matches it firmly. Only some rows state a clone size, as once, few, many or a class for expanded clones.

v_call	clone_size	cdr3_length	j_call	d_call	cdr3_nt	cdr3_aa
TRBV4-3	NA	15	TRBJ2-7	TRBD1	TGCGCCAGCAGCCGTCGGACAGGGGGCTCCTACGAGCAGTACTTC	CASSRRTGGSYEQYF
TRBV6-6	NA	14	TRBJ2-7	NA	TGTGCCAGCAGTTATGCGGGGAGTACCTACGAGCAGTACTTC	CASSYAGSTYEQYF
TRBV18	NA	16	TRBJ1-2	TRBD1	TGTGCCAGCTCACCACCGCGCAGGGGGCAAAGGAAGGGCTACACCTTC	CASSPPRRGQRKGYTF
TRBV5-4	NA	15	TRBJ2-3	NA	TGTGCCAGCAGCTTGAGACCGCCGAGCACAGATACGCAGTATTTT	CASSLRPPSTDTQYF
TRBV28	NA	10	TRBJ2-7	TRBD2	TGTGCCAGCGGGGGGGACGAGCAGTACTTC	CASGGDEQYF
TRBV4-3	NA	20	TRBJ1-1	TRBD1	TGCGCCAGCTATCCTGGTGAACAGGGGGTAAAAGGCTCTATGAACACTGAAGCTTTCTTT	CASYPGEQGVKGSMNTEAFF
TRBV7-9	NA	13	TRBJ2-7	NA	TGTGCCAGCAGCTTACGAGACAGCTACGAGCAGTACTTC	CASSLRDSYEQYF
TRBV4-1	NA	19	TRBJ1-6	NA	TGCGCCAGCAGCCGACTACCCAAACGGGGGAGGTTCTATAATTCACCCCTCCACTTT	CASSRLPKRGRFYNSPLHF
TRBV9	NA	17	TRBJ1-2	NA	TGTGCCAGCAGCCCGCGTTTCAGGGCCTTGGGGGGCTATGGCTACACCTTC	CASSPRFRALGGYGYTF
TRBV14	NA	17	TRBJ2-1	TRBD2	TGTGCCAGCAGCCGGTGGGATAGCGGGGGGGCCCAAAATGAGCAGTTCTTC	CASSRWDSGGAQNEQFF
TRBV6-5	NA	15	TRBJ1-3	NA	TGTGCCAGCAGTTATCTGATTGGGGGCGAGTACACCATATATTTT	CASSYLIGGEYTIYF
TRBV12-2	NA	20	TRBJ1-1	NA	TGTGCAAGTCGCACCGGGATCCCAGGCTCCCGGATCCAATCTTTCACTGAAGCTTTCTTT	CASRTGIPGSRIQSFTEAFF
TRBV7-8	NA	17	TRBJ2-1	TRBD2	TGTGCCAGCAGCTTAGCCTTAGCGGGGGGGCCGTACAATGAGCAGTTCTTC	CASSLALAGGPYNEQFF
TRBV27	NA	18	TRBJ1-6	TRBD1	TGTGCCAGCAGTCCCACAGGGGGCAAAGAGACCTATAATTCACCCCTCCACTTT	CASSPTGGKETYNSPLHF
TRBV10-1	NA	19	TRBJ1-5	TRBD1	TGCGCCAGCGTGCAAAGAGACAGGGGCAATGCAAATAGCAATCAGCCCCAGCATTTT	CASVQRDRGNANSNQPQHF
TRBV6-1	NA	15	TRBJ2-2	NA	TGTGCCAGCAGTTGGGGGGGCCAGTCACCCGGGGAGCTGTTTTTT	CASSWGGQSPGELFF
TRBV30	NA	16	TRBJ2-1	NA	TGTGCCTGGACTGGTGGGACATGGAGCTCCTACAATGAGCAGTTCTTC	CAWTGGTWSSYNEQFF
TRBV30	few	13	TRBJ2-5	NA	TGTGCCTGGAGTGCCGGCCCGCGTGGGACCCAGTACTTC	CAWSAGPRGTQYF
TRBV6-6	NA	13	TRBJ2-5	NA	TGTGCCAGCAGTTACAATGCGGCGGTGACCCAGTACTTC	CASSYNAAVTQYF
TRBV9	NA	13	TRBJ1-2	NA	TGTGCCAGCAGCGACAGGGTCGGGTATGGCTACACCTTC	CASSDRVGYGYTF
TRBV5-1	NA	13	TRBJ2-5	NA	TGCGCCAGCAGCCTAGGGTTACAAGAGACCCAGTACTTC	CASSLGLQETQYF
TRBV5-8	NA	16	TRBJ2-1	TRBD2	TGTGCCAGCAGCTTCGATAGCGGGGCCCCTCCTAATGAGCAGTTCTTC	CASSFDSGAPPNEQFF
TRBV14	few	14	TRBJ1-2	TRBD1	TGTGCCAGCAGCCAAGGAGACAGGGATGATGGCTACACCTTC	CASSQGDRDDGYTF
TRBV4-2	NA	18	TRBJ2-5	NA	TGTGCCAGCAGCCAAGGGACCAGCTTTAGGGGCCTTCAAGAGACCCAGTACTTC	CASSQGTSFRGLQETQYF